The sequence of this T cell receptor beta chain was determined in a study of early stage breast cancer tumors. As for the study in general: ER+/PR+/HER2- status applied to about 80% of the 16 invasive breast tumors. Findings and limits, study-wide: Most shared enriched TCRB sequences were commonly generated ones. Tumors had roughly 2.5-fold higher T cell density and higher clonality than adjacent normal breast tissue.

CDR1 is SGHVS and CDR2 is FNYEAQ in the germline V gene. This CDR3 comprises 16 residues. With V trimmed by 2 bases and J by 6 bases, 8 bases remained unmatched. Turning to this clone: Antigen: not known.

TCRdb keeps only in-frame clones here, not all; method: immunoSEQ multiplex PCR. Of over 25,000 clones listed, 80% are singletons. The clonotype originates from a person in their 60s with breast cancer. Sequencing was performed on blood. The chain couples TRBV7-6 to TRBJ2-2, with 8 bases lining up with TRBD1. The CDR3 region has the DNA TGTGCCAGCAGCTTAAATACAGGGGGGTTTCCCGGGGAGCTGTTTTTT. Its protein product is CASSLNTGGFPGELFF.